The next 20 T cell receptor beta chains were all read from a single sample in a study of T-cell reconstitution after alpha-beta-depleted transplantation in children. Unique molecular identifiers tagged the TCRbeta library. MiXCR was run by TCRdb on the PCR reads, yielding one entry per CDR3 protein. The table includes 90,000 to 100,000 distinct CDR3 sequences, 12% detected once. Specimen: PBMCs from the stem cell graft donor, collected from the stem cell graft. Receptor source: a human donor who donated a stem cell graft to a child with inherited bone marrow failure.

This clonotype was seen at least ten times. The chain uses TRBV7-2 and TRBJ2-3; D is possibly TRBD1 (5 bases). The V and J ends lost 2 bases and 4 bases respectively, with 7 bases between them. CDR1 is SGHTA, CDR2 FQGNSA, per germline. This CDR3 is built from 13 residues. CDR3 in amino acids: CASSLRGADTQYF. Here the CDR3 DNA reads TGTGCCAGCAGCTTAAGGGGCGCAGATACGCAGTATTTT.

This clonotype was seen repeatedly, ten times or more. The genes are TRBV5-1 and TRBJ2-7, with D perhaps matching TRBD1 or TRBD2 (6 bases each). In germline, CDR1 is SGHRS, CDR2 YFSETQ. The CDR3 runs to 15 residues. The ends were cut back, 4 bases at V and 0 bases at J, with 14 bases in the middle. The CDR3 reads CASSPRGDNSYEQYF. The CDR3 DNA sequence: TGCGCCAGCAGCCCGAGGGGGGACAACTCCTACGAGCAGTACTTC.

The chain combines TRBV19 with TRBJ2-7; no definite D call. Trimming took off 0 bases at V and 1 base at J, with 10 bases between the two ends. The CDR3 totals 15 residues. Germline-derived CDR1 and CDR2 are LNHDA and SQIVND (reference sequence). This CDR3 reads CASSIDQLRSYEQYF. Written as DNA, the CDR3 is TGTGCCAGTAGTATAGATCAATTGCGGTCCTACGAGCAGTACTTC.

The V call is TRBV7-9, the J call TRBJ2-7, with a possible D match to TRBD1 (6 bases). V lost 0 bases and J 5 bases, leaving 8 bases between the germline ends. CDR1 SEHNR and CDR2 FQNEAQ come from the germline V gene (reference sequence). This CDR3 comprises 13 residues. The CDR3 bases are TGTGCCAGCAGCTTAGCGGGGGCAGACGAGCAGTACTTC. Residues: CASSLAGADEQYF.

This clonotype was counted at least ten times. The chain couples TRBV20-1 to TRBJ2-4; TRBD2 matches at 14 bases. This CDR3 spans 18 amino acids. Trimming took 3 bases from V and 1 from J; bases not matched to a gene: 8. CDR1 and CDR2 (germline): DFQATT, SNEGSKA (reference sequence). The CDR3 spells CSARGLAGDGYAKNIQYF. The DNA of the CDR3 is TGCAGTGCTAGGGGACTAGCGGGAGACGGCTATGCCAAAAACATTCAGTACTTC.

This clonotype was counted ten times or more. The chain couples TRBV9 to TRBJ1-2; TRBD1 matches 8 bases. J gave up 4 bases and V 3 bases, and 5 bases lay outside the gene matches. Germline lookup yields CDR1 SGDLS and CDR2 YYNGEE. There are 14 residues in the CDR3. The DNA of the CDR3 is TGTGCCAGCAGCGCCGCCGGACAGGGCTATGGCTACACCTTC. Encoded protein: CASSAAGQGYGYTF.

This clonotype was seen ten or more times. V is TRBV10-3 and J is TRBJ1-4; D is perhaps TRBD1 (5 bases). Trimming pared 3 bases from V and 8 bases from J, leaving 13 bases between. The CDR3 length is 14 residues. Per the germline V gene, CDR1 is ENHRY and CDR2 is SYGVKD. The CDR3 loop is CAISDQGDTEKLFF. The CDR3 DNA reads as TGTGCCATCAGTGACCAGGGAGATACGGAAAAACTGTTTTTT.

This clonotype has ten or more counts. The gene calls are TRBV20-1 and TRBJ1-2; D is ambiguous. CDR1 and CDR2 (germline): DFQATT, SNEGSKA (reference sequence). V lost 6 bases and J lost 4, with 18 bases in between. The CDR3 is 14 amino acids. The CDR3 loop is CSATKVGAGYGYTF. CDR3 DNA: TGCAGTGCCACCAAAGTGGGCGCTGGCTATGGCTACACCTTC.

This clonotype showed up many times. V gene TRBV7-2 combines with J gene TRBJ1-1; 10 bases line up with TRBD1. The CDR3 length is 12 residues. Losses at the gene ends were 6 bases for V and 11 bases for J; bases not matched to a gene: 6. Germline assignment: CDR1 SGHTA and CDR2 FQGNSA. The CDR3 reads CASRGDRGRAFF. The DNA of the CDR3 is TGTGCCAGCAGGGGAGACAGGGGGCGGGCTTTCTTT.

The rearrangement uses TRBV5-1 and TRBJ2-7; a possible D gene is TRBD2 (5 bases). The germline gives CDR1 SGHRS, CDR2 YFSETQ. The ends were cut back, 4 bases at V and 0 bases at J, with 14 bases in the middle. The CDR3 is made up of 15 amino acids. Written as DNA, the CDR3 is TGCGCCAGCAGCAACACTCCGACTACCTCCTACGAGCAGTACTTC. This encodes CASSNTPTTSYEQYF.

This clonotype was picked up many times. The genes are TRBV29-1 and TRBJ2-3, with 8 positions matching TRBD1. This CDR3 comprises 15 residues. CDR1 SQVTM and CDR2 ANQGSEA come from the germline V gene. V gave up 0 bases and J gave up 1 base; unmatched junction bases: 3. This CDR3 is CSVEDQDRGTDTQYF. CDR3 DNA sequence: TGCAGCGTTGAAGATCAGGACAGGGGCACAGATACGCAGTATTTT.

This clonotype has ten or more counts. The chain combines TRBV9 with TRBJ2-2, with D unresolved. The CDR3 runs to 13 residues. Germline-derived CDR1 and CDR2 are SGDLS and YYNGEE. Trimming left V 1 base short and J 7 bases short, with 8 bases between. For the CDR3, the DNA is TGTGCCAGCAGCGTAAGACTTGTCGGGGAGCTGTTTTTT. Translation gives CASSVRLVGELFF.

The chain combines TRBV19 with TRBJ2-2, with D perhaps matching TRBD2 (7 bases). V was shortened by 3 bases and J by 8 bases, with 10 bases between the two germline ends. The length of the CDR3 is 13 residues. Germline values: CDR1 LNHDA, CDR2 SQIVND (reference sequence). The CDR3 DNA reads TGTGCCAGTAGTATCGCGGGGGCTGGGGAGCTGTTTTTT. Translating it yields CASSIAGAGELFF. Full variable domain (remainder filled in from reference TRBV19 and TRBJ2-2): DGGITQSPKYLFRKEGQNVTLSCEQNLNHDAMYWYRQDPGQGLRLIYYSQIVNDFQKGDIAEGYSVSREKKESFPLTVTSAQKNPTAFYLCASSIAGAGELFFGEGSRLTVL.

The V gene is TRBV6-5, the J gene TRBJ2-7; D is possibly TRBD1 (6 bases). CDR3 length: 16 residues. The germline V gene has CDR1 MNHEY and CDR2 SVGAGI. The V end lost 4 bases, the J end lost 2 bases, and 18 bases lay between the germline ends. This chain's CDR3 is CASSLGSAGAPYEQYF. CDR3 nucleotides: TGTGCCAGCAGTTTGGGAAGCGCAGGGGCTCCCTACGAGCAGTACTTC.

This clonotype was detected ten times or more. J is TRBJ2-6 and V is TRBV28; D is perhaps TRBD1 or TRBD2 (5 bases each). Per germline, CDR1 MDHEN and CDR2 SYDVKM. The CDR3 loop spans 16 amino acids. Trimming shortened V by 4 bases and J by 0 bases, and 10 bases separated the two germline ends. The CDR3 protein is CASSWGRDSGANVLTF. The CDR3 DNA is TGTGCCAGCAGTTGGGGACGGGACTCTGGGGCCAACGTCCTGACTTTC.

Many counts were recorded for this clonotype. The V and J genes are TRBV5-1 and TRBJ1-1; weak D call: TRBD1 (5 bases). V lost 2 bases and J lost 0, with 8 bases in between. Looked up from germline, CDR1 is SGHRS and CDR2 is YFSETQ. The CDR3 length is 14 residues. Written as DNA, the CDR3 is TGCGCCAGCAGCTTTGCGGGGGTGAACACTGAAGCTTTCTTT. This sequence encodes CASSFAGVNTEAFF.

This clonotype has more than one count but fewer than ten. One junction end does not reproduce the germline sequence, and a read error may be involved. This sequence joins TRBV28 and TRBJ2-2, with a possible D match to TRBD2 (6 bases). The germline gives CDR1 MDHEN, CDR2 SYDVKM. This CDR3 region has 15 residues. The CDR3 here is CATSPLHRGTGELFF. For the CDR3, the DNA is TGTGCCACCAGTCCACTACACCGGGGGACCGGGGAGCTGTTTTTT. Full variable domain (outside the CDR3, taken from reference TRBV28 and TRBJ2-2): DVKVTQSSRYLVKRTGEKVFLECVQDMDHENMFWYRQDPGLGLRLIYFSYDVKMKEKGDIPEGYSVSREKKERFSLILESASTNQTSMYLCATSPLHRGTGELFFGEGSRLTVL.

This clonotype was observed at least ten times. The chain employs TRBV9 and TRBJ2-3, with 10 nucleotides matching TRBD2. This CDR3 is 16 amino acids long. V dropped 6 bases and J dropped 0; count of bases not matched to a gene: 7. Germline V gene lookup returns CDR1 SGDLS and CDR2 YYNGEE. The CDR3 bases are TGTGCCAGCAACGGACTAGCGGCTGCTAGCACAGATACGCAGTATTTT. This sequence encodes CASNGLAAASTDTQYF. Full variable domain (missing parts from reference TRBV9 and TRBJ2-3): DSGVTQTPKHLITATGQRVTLRCSPRSGDLSVYWYQQSLDQGLQFLIQYYNGEERAKGNILERFSAQQFPDLHSELNLSSLELGDSALYFCASNGLAAASTDTQYFGPGTRLTVL.

At least ten counts were recorded for this clonotype. The V gene is TRBV20-1, the J gene TRBJ2-1, with 11 bases lining up with TRBD2. From germline, CDR1 is DFQATT and CDR2 SNEGSKA (reference sequence). V shed 3 bases, J shed 8 bases, and the junction held 3 bases outside the gene matches. This CDR3 comprises 13 residues. The CDR3 loop is CSARTSGIYEQFF. In DNA form, the CDR3 reads TGCAGTGCTAGGACTAGCGGGATCTATGAGCAGTTCTTC.

This clonotype was counted many times. The chain links TRBV20-1 to TRBJ2-1; D is unclear. V gave up 4 bases and J gave up 4 bases, with 11 bases separating them. Germline V CDR1 and CDR2: DFQATT, SNEGSKA (reference sequence). The CDR3 loop spans 13 amino acids. This chain's CDR3 is CSAMSAPYNEQFF. The CDR3 region has the DNA TGCAGTGCTATGAGTGCACCATACAATGAGCAGTTCTTC.